Following are 13 T cell receptor beta chains from one sample sequenced in a study of T cell repertoires in cytomegalovirus infection. TCRdb itself ran the reads through MiXCR, one entry per CDR3 protein. The table has roughly 800,000 distinct CDR3 sequences, almost 30% seen once. These receptors have no known antigen. Source: cultured CD8+ T cells from PBMCs, taken from culture after CMV antigen stimulation. All receptors come from a human donor in good health (CMV status not recorded). Some clones in this sample may be carry-over from other donors' samples.

This chain joins TRBV5-1 and TRBJ2-3; D may correspond to TRBD1 or TRBD2 (5 bases each). CDR1 is SGHRS, CDR2 YFSETQ, per germline. The CDR3 runs to 15 residues. V was trimmed by 2 bases and J by 5 bases, leaving 15 bases between them. The DNA for the CDR3 is TGCGCCAGCAGCTTCGTGGCAGGGAGTGGAGATACGCAGTATTTT. This sequence encodes CASSFVAGSGDTQYF.

This clonotype was observed a few times. The chain joins TRBV5-4 to TRBJ1-2; possible D gene TRBD1, 5 bases. V was clipped by 0 bases and J by 8 bases, with 17 bases between them. Germline V gene lookup returns CDR1 SGHNT and CDR2 YYREEE (reference sequence). The CDR3 runs 15 residues. DNA of the CDR3: TGTGCCAGCAGCTTGGAAAATCCGGGGGGTTACGGCTACACCTTC. Translating it yields CASSLENPGGYGYTF.

The V and J genes are TRBV6-4 and TRBJ2-7; D call uncertain. CDR1 and CDR2 from the germline V gene are MRHNA and SNTAGT. CDR3 length: 14 amino acids. V lost 1 base and J 0 bases, leaving 7 bases between the germline ends. The CDR3 region is CASSDWPDSYEQYV. The CDR3 bases are TGTGCCAGCAGTGACTGGCCGGACTCCTACGAGCAGTACGTC.

This clonotype was picked up a small number of times. This sequence joins TRBV6-1 and TRBJ2-1, with 10 bases identical to TRBD1. The CDR3 extends over 15 amino acids. Per the germline V gene, CDR1 is MNHNS and CDR2 is SASEGT. V shed 6 bases and J 6 bases; nucleotides not matched to a gene: 8. In DNA, the CDR3 is TGTGCCAGCAGGGTTGGGACAGGGGAGGCCAATGAGCAGTTCTTC. Translated: CASRVGTGEANEQFF.

V gene TRBV24-1 combines with J gene TRBJ2-1, with TRBD2 matching over 14 bases. J gave up 8 bases and V 4 bases, and 12 bases lay outside the gene matches. Germline V lookup: CDR1 KGHDR, CDR2 SFDVKD. This CDR3 has 18 residues. The CDR3 loop reads CATSESIPTSGGADEQFF. CDR3 coding DNA: TGTGCCACCAGTGAGAGCATTCCGACTAGCGGGGGGGCGGATGAGCAGTTCTTC.

The V gene is TRBV27, the J gene TRBJ2-1, with TRBD2 matching over 8 bases. This CDR3 region has 14 residues. The trim removed 7 bases at V and 7 bases at J, leaving 9 bases unmatched. Germline loops: CDR1 MNHEY, CDR2 SMNVEV (reference sequence). CDR3 protein: CASTSGGSRNEQFF. CDR3 DNA: TGTGCCAGCACCTCGGGGGGGTCGAGGAATGAGCAGTTCTTC.

The chain is built from TRBV24-1 and TRBJ1-2; D possibly corresponds to TRBD1 (5 bases). This CDR3 has 11 residues. Germline V lookup: CDR1 KGHDR, CDR2 SFDVKD. Deletions cut 9 bases from V and 4 bases from J, with 8 bases between. The CDR3 protein is CATSDTYGYTF. As DNA, the CDR3 is TGTGCCACCTCGGACACCTATGGCTACACCTTC.

The V gene is TRBV2, the J gene TRBJ1-5; tentative D call: TRBD1 (5 bases). The CDR3 totals 13 residues. Per the germline V gene, CDR1 is SNHLY and CDR2 is FYNNEI. V lost 8 bases and J 2 bases, leaving 10 bases between the germline ends. CDR3 in DNA: TGTGCCAGCGGGGACGCAGGCAATCAGCCCCAGCATTTT. Residues: CASGDAGNQPQHF.

This clonotype was counted a few times. The CDR3 region has the DNA TGCGCCAGCACCCTAGACAGGGAGAGCTCCTACGAGCAGTACGTC. Translated: CASTLDRESSYEQYV. V and J are TRBV23-1 and TRBJ2-7; 7 bases line up with TRBD1. TRBV23-1 is identified as an open reading frame with a role that is uncertain. V lost 7 bases to trimming and J lost 0 bases; unmatched junction nucleotides: 9. The CDR3 length is 15 residues.

The CDR3 protein is CASSQVTGTAYGYTF. DNA of the CDR3: TGTGCCAGCAGCCAAGTCACCGGGACGGCATATGGCTACACCTTC. The chain recombines TRBV14 with TRBJ1-2; the D gene is possibly TRBD1 (5 bases). The V end was cut by 1 base, the J end by 5 bases, with 14 bases between. Per germline, CDR1 SGHDN and CDR2 FVKESK. This CDR3 contains 15 residues.

This clonotype was seen repeatedly, ten times or more. The chain links TRBV4-1 to TRBJ2-1, with 8 bases fitting TRBD1. The CDR3 totals 17 residues. Germline V CDR1 and CDR2: MGHRA, YSYEKL. V shed 0 bases and J 3 bases; nucleotides not matched to a gene: 7. The CDR3 region is CASSQDPSGTGYNEQFF. DNA for the CDR3: TGCGCCAGCAGCCAAGACCCCTCCGGGACAGGCTACAATGAGCAGTTCTTC.

This chain uses TRBV20-1 with TRBJ2-7; the D gene is possibly TRBD2 (5 bases). Germline CDR1 and CDR2: DFQATT and SNEGSKA (reference sequence). This CDR3 comprises 13 residues. V was pared by 6 bases and J by 5 bases, with 17 bases between. CDR3 nucleotide sequence: TGCAGTGCCCTTACGGGGTTTATCGACGAGCAGTACTTC. As protein: CSALTGFIDEQYF.

This clonotype occurred a few times. The rearrangement uses TRBV7-8 and TRBJ1-2; D unresolved. CDR1 SGHVS and CDR2 FQNEAQ come from the germline V gene. V dropped 5 bases and J dropped 3 bases, with 16 bases sitting between them. The CDR3 consists of 15 residues. The CDR3 bases are TGTGCCAGCAGCATAACGGGGAAAAGGGACTATGGCTACACCTTC. Protein: CASSITGKRDYGYTF. Combining the CDR3 with reference TRBV7-8 and TRBJ1-2 gives the whole variable domain GAGVSQSPRYKVAKRGQDVALRCDPISGHVSLFWYQQALGQGPEFLTYFQNEAQLDKSGLPSDRFFAERPEGSVSTLKIQRTQQEDSAVYLCASSITGKRDYGYTFGSGTRLTVV.